This TCR beta chain was found in a study of cytomegalovirus exposure and HLA in healthy donors. PCR employed 60 Vbeta and 13 Jbeta primers. Libraries were prepared by immunoSEQ multiplex PCR; TCRdb keeps only in-frame clonotypes and omits some of them. The sample includes around 120,000 clones, 55% to 75% of them seen just once. Overall study results and limits: Compared with the approximately 680-donor mean, an Asian-associated ancestry cluster reportedly had fewer N-insertions, according to a later analysis.

A remark on this clone: As yet, its antigen is unknown.

Healthy bone marrow donors formed the donor group. The sample consisted of PBMCs. This TCR was sampled from a human donor in good health.

The CDR3 here is CASSAGLDAYEQYF. The CDR3 bases are TGTGCCAGCAGCGCGGGACTTGATGCCTACGAGCAGTACTTC. V is TRBV5-4 and J is TRBJ2-7; maybe TRBD2 (6 bases). The CDR3 consists of 14 residues. Between the trimmed V and J ends, which lost 4 bases and 2 bases, there was a span of 13 bases. CDR1 and CDR2 from the germline V gene are SGHNT and YYREEE (reference sequence).